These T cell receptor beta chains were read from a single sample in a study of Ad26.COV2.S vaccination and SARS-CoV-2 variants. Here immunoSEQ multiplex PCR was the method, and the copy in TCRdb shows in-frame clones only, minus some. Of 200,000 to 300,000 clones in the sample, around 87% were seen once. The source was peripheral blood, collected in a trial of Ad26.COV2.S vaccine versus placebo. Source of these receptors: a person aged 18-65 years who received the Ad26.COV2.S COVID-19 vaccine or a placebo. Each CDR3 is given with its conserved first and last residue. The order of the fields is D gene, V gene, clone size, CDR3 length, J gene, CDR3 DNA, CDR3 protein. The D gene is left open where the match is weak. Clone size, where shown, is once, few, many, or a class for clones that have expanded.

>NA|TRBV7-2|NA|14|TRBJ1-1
TGTGCCAGCAGCTTAGATCCGGTTATCTCTGAAGCTTTCTTT
CASSLDPVISEAFF
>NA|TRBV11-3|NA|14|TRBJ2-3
TGTGCCAGCAGCCCAGACCAGCTCTCAGATACGCAGTATTTT
CASSPDQLSDTQYF
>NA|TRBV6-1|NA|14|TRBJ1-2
TGTGCCAGCAGTGAAGCTCTACAGGGAAGCGGCTACACCTTC
CASSEALQGSGYTF
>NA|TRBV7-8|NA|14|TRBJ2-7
TGTGCCAGCAGCTTAGAGGGGAATATATACGAGCAGTACTTC
CASSLEGNIYEQYF
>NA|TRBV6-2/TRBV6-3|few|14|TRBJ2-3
TGTGCCAGCAGTTACCAGGTCAACACAGATACGCAGTATTTT
CASSYQVNTDTQYF
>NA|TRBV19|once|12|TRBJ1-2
TGTGCCAGTGGGGGACGGAAGTATGGCTACACCTTC
CASGGRKYGYTF
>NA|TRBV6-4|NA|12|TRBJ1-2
TGTGCCAGCAGTGACGGAGGGATCGGCTACACCTTC
CASSDGGIGYTF
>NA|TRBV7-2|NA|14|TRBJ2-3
TGTGCCAGCAGCTTAGGGCAGGGCACAGATACGCAGTATTTT
CASSLGQGTDTQYF
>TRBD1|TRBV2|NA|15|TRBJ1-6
TGTGCCAGCAGCCCCGGAGACAGGGGAACGTCACCCCTCCACTTT
CASSPGDRGTSPLHF
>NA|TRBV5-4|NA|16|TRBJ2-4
TGTGCCAGCAGCTTGGGCGGGGACCTAGCCAAAAACATTCAGTACTTC
CASSLGGDLAKNIQYF
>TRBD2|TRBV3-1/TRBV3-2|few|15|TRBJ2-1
TGTGCCAGCAGCCATCTTCTAGCGGGCGACAATGAGCAGTTCTTC
CASSHLLAGDNEQFF
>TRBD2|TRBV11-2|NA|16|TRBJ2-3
TGTGCCAGCAGCTTAGGAGCGGGAGCGATCACAGATACGCAGTATTTT
CASSLGAGAITDTQYF
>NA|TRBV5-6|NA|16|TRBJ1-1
TGTGCCAGCAGCTTGGTCGGGAGGCAGACGAACACTGAAGCTTTCTTT
CASSLVGRQTNTEAFF
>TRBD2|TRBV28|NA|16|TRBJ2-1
TGTGCCAGCAGTTTAACGCTAGCGGGGGGCAGGAATGAGCAGTTCTTC
CASSLTLAGGRNEQFF
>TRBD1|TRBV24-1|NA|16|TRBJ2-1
TGTGCCACCAGTGAACCGGGACAGGGTAGTCGCGATGAGCAGTTCTTC
CATSEPGQGSRDEQFF
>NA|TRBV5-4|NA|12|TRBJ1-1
TGTGCCAGCAGGGGCGTCGACACTGAAGCTTTCTTT
CASRGVDTEAFF
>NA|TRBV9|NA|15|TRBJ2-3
TGTGCCAGCAGCGTAGGGACGCATCCCACAGATACGCAGTATTTT
CASSVGTHPTDTQYF
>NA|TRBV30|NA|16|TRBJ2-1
TGTGCCTGGAGGAGCGAAGAGGAGAGCTCCTACAATGAGCAGTTCTTC
CAWRSEEESSYNEQFF
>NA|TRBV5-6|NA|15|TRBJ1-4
TGTGCCAGCAGCTTGGCCGGGGCTATAGATGAAAAACTGTTTTTT
CASSLAGAIDEKLFF
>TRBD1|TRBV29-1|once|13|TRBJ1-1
TGCAGCGCCACGACAGGGGGGAACACTGAAGCTTTCTTT
CSATTGGNTEAFF
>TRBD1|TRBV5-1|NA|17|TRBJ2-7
TGCGCCAGCAGTTACACCGGGACAGATATCCGAGGAGGCGAGCAGTACTTC
CASSYTGTDIRGGEQYF
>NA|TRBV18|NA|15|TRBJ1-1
TGTGCCAGCTCACCCATTGAGGGGTCGAACACTGAAGCTTTCTTT
CASSPIEGSNTEAFF
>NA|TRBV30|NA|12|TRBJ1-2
TGTGCCTGTCCCGGGACTGTTTATGGCTACACCTTC
CACPGTVYGYTF
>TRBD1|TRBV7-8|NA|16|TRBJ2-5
TGTGCCAGCAGCTTAAACGGTCAGGGGGCGAGGGAGACCCAGTACTTC
CASSLNGQGARETQYF